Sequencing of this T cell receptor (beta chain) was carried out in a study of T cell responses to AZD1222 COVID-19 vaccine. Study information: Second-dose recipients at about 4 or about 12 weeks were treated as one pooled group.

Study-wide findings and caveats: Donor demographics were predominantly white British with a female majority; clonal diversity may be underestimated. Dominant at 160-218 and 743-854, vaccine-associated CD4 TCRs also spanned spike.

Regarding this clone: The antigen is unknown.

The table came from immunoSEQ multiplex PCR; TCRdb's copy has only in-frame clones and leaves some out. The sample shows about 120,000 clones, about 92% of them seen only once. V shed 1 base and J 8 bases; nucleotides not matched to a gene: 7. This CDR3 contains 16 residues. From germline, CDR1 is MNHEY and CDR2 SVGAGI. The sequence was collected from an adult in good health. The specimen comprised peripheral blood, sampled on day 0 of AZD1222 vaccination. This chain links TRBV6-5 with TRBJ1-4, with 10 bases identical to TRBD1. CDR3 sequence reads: CASSYFPGQGLEKLFF. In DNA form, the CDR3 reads TGTGCCAGCAGTTACTTCCCGGGACAGGGGTTGGAAAAACTGTTTTTT.